This T cell receptor (beta chain) derives from a study of T cell responses to AZD1222 COVID-19 vaccine. CDR3 length: 13 residues. The V end was cut by 9 bases, the J end by 8 bases, with 19 bases between. Clones were read by immunoSEQ multiplex PCR, and TCRdb kept only the in-frame ones, dropping some. This sample has about 76,000 clones, with roughly 90% found just once. The chain links TRBV12-3 or TRBV12-4 to TRBJ1-2; D is perhaps TRBD1 (6 bases). Source: peripheral blood, taken on day 0 of MenACWY control vaccination. The sequence was obtained from an adult in good health. The DNA for the CDR3 is TGTGCCAGGGAGGCCGGGACATCGTTCGGCTACACCTTC. Its translation is CAREAGTSFGYTF.